A selection of T cell receptor beta chains follows, all from one sample in a study of blood T cell repertoires in COVID-19. This table comes from immunoSEQ multiplex PCR, and its TCRdb copy is limited to in-frame clones, with some not included. The repertoire consists of under 250,000 clones, with 81% occurring once and the leading ten covering approximately 7.9%. Sample: peripheral blood. All receptors derive from a woman older than 75 with acute or convalescent COVID-19. Each CDR3 is given with its conserved first and last residue. D genes are given only for firm matches.

CDR3,D,V,J
CASSADSLSTEAFF,NA,TRBV5-4,TRBJ1-1
CASSDPSSGTGVTGELFF,TRBD1,TRBV25-1,TRBJ2-2
CASSGGSGGPWETQYF,TRBD2,TRBV3-1/TRBV3-2,TRBJ2-5
CASSIVLSYEQYF,NA,TRBV19,TRBJ2-7
CAISDPGPSNQPQHF,NA,TRBV10-3,TRBJ1-5
CASSEFLVRGNTEAFF,NA,TRBV25-1,TRBJ1-1
CASSLEAPWETGVDPEQYF,TRBD1,TRBV7-6,TRBJ2-7
CASSQAPGQISGNTIYF,NA,TRBV5-4,TRBJ1-3
CASGLVLTSGGSSSYNEQFF,TRBD2,TRBV12-5,TRBJ2-1
CAASLTQGATGNTIYF,TRBD1,TRBV19,TRBJ1-3
CASSYVEVTGANVLTF,NA,TRBV6-6,TRBJ2-6
CAWSVRTGNQPQHF,TRBD1,TRBV30,TRBJ1-5
CASSEAKTAGTEAFF,NA,TRBV6-1,TRBJ1-1
CASSETSEYNEQFF,TRBD2,TRBV18,TRBJ2-1
CASSQPLANAFADTQYF,NA,TRBV4-2,TRBJ2-3
CASSYGQQAYGYTF,NA,TRBV6-6,TRBJ1-2
CASSLGLTGANEQFF,TRBD1,TRBV7-7,TRBJ2-1
CASSPTGGRQGGYTF,NA,TRBV7-9,TRBJ1-2
CASRVTGTSSGNTIYF,NA,TRBV28,TRBJ1-3
CASRLQGGNQPQHF,NA,TRBV27,TRBJ1-5
CASSNRRGTRLKFTQETQYF,NA,TRBV21-1,TRBJ2-5
CASSLNGQVLHF,TRBD1,TRBV3-1/TRBV3-2,TRBJ1-5
CATSSGTGRDTGELFF,TRBD1,TRBV15,TRBJ2-2
CASSSIYEQYF,NA,TRBV7-2,TRBJ2-7
CASSRTSLETQYF,TRBD2,TRBV5-1,TRBJ2-5
CASSLRDRGTEAFF,TRBD1,TRBV5-1,TRBJ1-1
CASSADRGFSPLHF,TRBD1,TRBV2,TRBJ1-6
CASSVGPAGGSYEQYF,TRBD2,TRBV9,TRBJ2-7
CASSPPGSLRAEAFF,NA,TRBV18,TRBJ1-1
CASSSRRDSHGLGAFF,TRBD1,TRBV28,TRBJ1-2
CASSLAEQPQHF,NA,TRBV5-8,TRBJ1-5
CASSLEGNSAEAFF,NA,TRBV5-1,TRBJ1-1
CASSQGQGVSEAFF,NA,TRBV3-1/TRBV3-2,TRBJ1-1
CASSSSRQNTGELFF,NA,TRBV4-1,TRBJ2-2
CASSSGGSQPQHF,NA,TRBV7-2,TRBJ1-5
CASSNGGPPDEQFF,NA,TRBV19,TRBJ2-1
CASSEQAPNQPQHF,NA,TRBV2,TRBJ1-5
CASTGGNYGYTF,NA,TRBV28,TRBJ1-2
CASSFPRREGEQYF,NA,TRBV28,TRBJ2-7
CASSLTSPNGELFF,NA,TRBV7-3,TRBJ2-2
CASSDPRRQGGDGYTF,TRBD1,TRBV10-2,TRBJ1-2
CASSLGPGQARYEQYF,TRBD1,TRBV11-2,TRBJ2-7
CASSTRLAGEPSYEQYF,NA,TRBV21-1,TRBJ2-7
CASSFTAGRSTDTQYF,NA,TRBV11-2,TRBJ2-3
CASSLDHGSGVQETQYF,TRBD2,TRBV11-2,TRBJ2-5
CASSGQANEKLFF,NA,TRBV25-1,TRBJ1-4
CASSLGGAGELFF,NA,TRBV7-2,TRBJ2-2
CASSLVGAKNTEAFF,NA,TRBV7-8,TRBJ1-1
CASSVGGIGSGQETQYF,NA,TRBV9,TRBJ2-5
CASSSRPNGVTEAFF,NA,TRBV9,TRBJ1-1
CASSLDRDYGYTF,NA,TRBV5-4,TRBJ1-2
CASSPLPPGNIQYF,NA,TRBV4-1,TRBJ2-4
CASRLDSYNSPLHF,NA,TRBV5-1,TRBJ1-6
CASSLTTGTASYEQYF,TRBD1,TRBV5-1,TRBJ2-7
CASSQPGTGVAYEQYF,TRBD1,TRBV4-1,TRBJ2-7
CASSNGQGFSYEQYF,TRBD1,TRBV5-5,TRBJ2-7